This TCR beta chain was found in a study of CD8 T cells in ankylosing spondylitis (dated by TCRdb to 2017 to 2019). With regard to the full study: The study profiled T cell receptor beta repertoires in healthy donors and ankylosing spondylitis patients to find disease-linked TCR variants. The whole study cohort included 90 to 120 healthy donors and 25 ankylosing spondylitis patients. Samples of peripheral blood were taken, and for ankylosing spondylitis patients, synovial fluid was collected as well.

From a lookup of the germline V gene, CDR1 and CDR2 are SGHAT and FQNNGV. V is cut back by 4 bases and J by 1 base, with 8 bases in the junction unmatched. Inclusive of the bounding cysteine and phenylalanine, the CDR3 is 16 residues long. The sequence is cut down to CDR3 DNA, 48 bases in frame from base 1. This clonotype showed up just a few times. This receptor's antigen is unknown. There are no base qualities to consult, and no much larger clone falls within one base. Paper-wide results and their limitations: The disease-linked clones had a CD8+ phenotype and were found at relatively low frequencies in peripheral blood. Significant enrichment of the disease-linked clones was reported in matched synovial fluid samples from ankylosing spondylitis patients. Blood from ankylosing spondylitis patients appeared to be characterized by a TCR beta motif made up of under ten highly homologous amino acid variants. Some of the motif variants had been reported before in the synovial fluid and blood of reactive arthritis patients, a finding that suggests common disease-initiation mechanisms.

Instrument on record: Illumina HiSeq 2500. TCR beta libraries were prepared by quantitative 5'-RACE with molecular barcodes. Per the original workflow: To identify disease-linked TCR variants, a new computational method was used, one built on a probabilistic model of VDJ rearrangement. TCRdb reran the public reads through fastp at Q25 and MiXCR, keeping productive beta chains. Rows are combined by CDR3 protein, so each entry shows the most common genes and DNA. TCRdb, not the original authors, processed these V and J calls. Here the sample has around 220,000 distinct CDR3 sequences; approximately 20% occur a single time. The top ten hold roughly 42% of the sample.

The origin of this receptor is a male donor with ankylosing spondylitis. Sequencing was done on a sample of blood, either unsorted or a sorted T cell fraction (not recorded which). The chain joins TRBV11-2 to TRBJ2-5, with 8 bases aligning to TRBD2. The nucleotide sequence reads as follows: TGTGCCAGCAGCTCATCAGTACTAGCGGCCCAAGAGACCCAGTACTTC. Translated, it reads CASSSSVLAAQETQYF. Supplemented by the reference TRBV11-2 and TRBJ2-5 proteins around the CDR3, the complete variable domain is EAGVAQSPRYKIIEKRQSVAFWCNPISGHATLYWYQQILGQGPKLLIQFQNNGVVDDSQLPKDRFSAERLKGVDSTLKIQPAKLEDSAVYLCASSSSVLAAQETQYFGPGTRLLVL.